The 9 T cell receptor beta chains below were found in one sample sequenced in a study of blood T cell repertoires in COVID-19. Generated by immunoSEQ multiplex PCR, the TCRdb table keeps only in-frame clones and is missing some. Here the sample spans roughly 200,000 clones, around 90% being singletons. The sample consisted of peripheral blood. The receptors were sampled from a man in his sixties with active or convalescent COVID-19.

This clone showed up just a few times. The chain uses TRBV9 and TRBJ1-2; D ambiguous. This CDR3 is 15 amino acids long. The germline V and J ends were trimmed by 2 bases and 0 bases, with 11 bases remaining between them. The germline V gene has CDR1 SGDLS and CDR2 YYNGEE. The CDR3 region is CASSVASVPNYGYTF. The CDR3 DNA is TGTGCCAGCAGCGTGGCTTCTGTTCCTAACTATGGCTACACCTTC.

The genes are TRBV2 and TRBJ2-2; D might be TRBD2 (5 bases). Trimming removed 8 bases from V and 3 bases from J, with 13 bases in between. Germline assignment: CDR1 SNHLY and CDR2 FYNNEI. CDR3 length: 14 amino acids. For the CDR3, the DNA is TGTGCCAGCGGAGTGCCCGGGGACACCGGGGAGCTGTTTTTT. Amino acids: CASGVPGDTGELFF. Filled out from reference TRBV2 and TRBJ2-2, the complete variable domain reads EPEVTQTPSHQVTQMGQEVILRCVPISNHLYFYWYRQILGQKVEFLVSFYNNEISEKSEIFDDQFSVERPDGSNFTLKIRSTKLEDSAMYFCASGVPGDTGELFFGEGSRLTVL.

With regard to this clone: The sample carries other DNA sequences with the same CDR3. This chain links TRBV5-1 with TRBJ2-7; D may be TRBD1 (6 bases). The CDR3 is 14 amino acids. CDR1 and CDR2 from the germline V gene are SGHRS and YFSETQ. The V and J ends lost 0 bases and 1 base respectively, with 8 bases between them. CDR3 DNA: TGCGCCAGCAGCTTGGACAGGGTGTCCTACGAGCAGTACTTC. Amino acids: CASSLDRVSYEQYF.

This clone was observed once. The V and J genes are TRBV2 and TRBJ1-5, with D unresolved. V gave up 6 bases and J gave up 6 bases, with 18 bases separating them. The CDR3 contains 15 residues. CDR1 is SNHLY, CDR2 FYNNEI, per germline. The CDR3 DNA reads as TGTGCCAGCAGGGAATCCGGGGTTCTAAGTCAGCCCCAGCATTTT. As protein: CASRESGVLSQPQHF.

The V call is TRBV9, the J call TRBJ1-6, with D hard to call. V was cut by 7 bases and J by 13 bases, with 12 bases left in between. In germline, CDR1 is SGDLS, CDR2 YYNGEE. The CDR3 loop spans 11 amino acids. CDR3 coding DNA: TGTGCCAGCGGTGCAGAATTCCCCCTCCACTTT. As protein: CASGAEFPLHF.

This clone appeared a single time. The chain links TRBV5-6 to TRBJ1-6, with D perhaps matching TRBD1 (6 bases). This CDR3 has 14 amino acids. The germline V gene has CDR1 SGHDT and CDR2 YYEEEE. V lost 3 bases and J lost 7, with 11 bases in between. This chain's CDR3 is CASSWTVLNSPLHF. CDR3 bases: TGTGCCAGCAGCTGGACAGTACTGAATTCACCCCTCCACTTT.

The chain joins TRBV5-1 to TRBJ1-6; TRBD1 matches 8 bases. Germline loops: CDR1 SGHRS, CDR2 YFSETQ. The J segment lost 10 bases and the V segment lost 3 bases, leaving 9 bases of the junction unmatched. The CDR3 runs to 15 residues. CDR3 amino acids: CASSSPGTGQSPLHF. CDR3 DNA: TGCGCCAGCAGCTCACCCGGGACAGGCCAATCACCCCTCCACTTT.

The chain combines TRBV2 with TRBJ2-2, with 8 bases aligning to TRBD2. The CDR3 extends over 17 amino acids. V gave up 2 bases and J gave up 0 bases; unmatched junction bases: 5. The germline gives CDR1 SNHLY, CDR2 FYNNEI. CDR3 sequence: CASSESSGGTNTGELFF. In DNA, the CDR3 is TGTGCCAGCAGTGAAAGTTCGGGGGGGACGAACACCGGGGAGCTGTTTTTT.

This sequence joins TRBV2 and TRBJ1-2; D remains unclear. The germline V gene has CDR1 SNHLY and CDR2 FYNNEI. V was clipped by 4 bases and J by 0 bases, with 9 bases between them. The CDR3 has 14 residues. The DNA of the CDR3 is TGTGCCAGCAGTGGTCAGGTGGCTAACTATGGCTACACCTTC. Its protein product is CASSGQVANYGYTF.